Below, one TCR beta chain is given with its context. This sample is part of a study of blood T cell repertoires in COVID-19. For the study at large: Researchers got acute and convalescent COVID-19 samples from the United States, Italy and Spain. T cells, B-cell-depleted T cells, or PBMCs supplied cDNA or gDNA.

Per the study methods: Amplification from reference gene primers served as the basis for estimated nucleated cell counts. Clones were sequenced by immunoSEQ multiplex PCR, and TCRdb holds only the in-frame ones, with some missing. From that table come the V and J calls and clone size; the DNA was used to work out D and trimming. This sample has about 150,000 clones, with about 85% found just once. While infection was still active, Seattle patients were enrolled and then followed longitudinally. The CDR3 is 14 amino acids. The germline gives CDR1 MDHEN, CDR2 SYDVKM. Trimming cost V 6 bases and J 5 bases; bases outside gene matches: 5.

The receptor's source is an elderly man with COVID-19, enrolled during active disease. This chain joins TRBV28 and TRBJ1-2; 11 nucleotides align to TRBD1. Sequences were obtained from peripheral blood. The CDR3 nucleotides are TGTGCCAGCAGGTGGACAGGGGGCTTATATGGCTACACCTTC. This sequence encodes CASRWTGGLYGYTF.